This T cell receptor beta chain is from a study of OX40 agonist ivuxolimab in advanced cancers. Study as a whole: Across the patients, intravenous ivuxolimab was delivered every 2 weeks at 0.01 to 10 mg/kg. Dose-escalation patients had hepatocellular carcinoma, melanoma, renal cell or head and neck cancer. Those enrolled were about 82% male, with a mean age of around 57 years and ages from roughly 20 to 85. Antecedent anti-PD-1, anti-PD-L1 or anti-CTLA-4 therapy was permissible, with approximately 44% having received some.

Sequencing used immunoSEQ multiplex PCR; TCRdb keeps in-frame clones, though not all of them. The sample holds around 83,000 clones, roughly nine tenths seen once. About this clone: This specimen includes other DNA sequences encoding the same CDR3.

The CDR3 covers 14 residues. The germline V gene encodes CDR1 SGHAT and CDR2 FQNNGV. With V trimmed by 1 base and J by 3 bases, 1 base remained unmatched. This TCR was recovered from an adult with an advanced solid tumor such as melanoma, head and neck, liver or kidney cancer. V gene TRBV11-2 combines with J gene TRBJ2-7; 9 bases are shared with TRBD2. Sequencing used CD4+ or CD8+ T cells sorted from blood, obtained in a trial of the OX40 agonist ivuxolimab. CDR3 region: CASSLGLADYEQYF. The DNA of the CDR3 is TGTGCCAGCAGCTTAGGACTAGCGGACTACGAGCAGTACTTC.